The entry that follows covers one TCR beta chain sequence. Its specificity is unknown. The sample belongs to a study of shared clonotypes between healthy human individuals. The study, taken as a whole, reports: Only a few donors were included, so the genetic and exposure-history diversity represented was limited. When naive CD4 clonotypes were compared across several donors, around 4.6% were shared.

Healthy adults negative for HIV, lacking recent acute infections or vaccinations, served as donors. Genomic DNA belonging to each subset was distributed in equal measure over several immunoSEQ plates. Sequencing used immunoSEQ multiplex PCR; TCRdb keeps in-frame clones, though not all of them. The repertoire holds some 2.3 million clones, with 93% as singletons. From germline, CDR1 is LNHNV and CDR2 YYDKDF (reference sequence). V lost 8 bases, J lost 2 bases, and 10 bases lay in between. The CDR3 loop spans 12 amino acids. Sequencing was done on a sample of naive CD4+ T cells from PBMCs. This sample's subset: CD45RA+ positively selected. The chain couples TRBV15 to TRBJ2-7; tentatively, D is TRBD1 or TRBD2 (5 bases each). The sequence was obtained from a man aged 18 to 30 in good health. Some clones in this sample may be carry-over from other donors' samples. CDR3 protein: CATSGAAYEQYF. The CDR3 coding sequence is TGTGCCACCTCCGGGGCCGCCTACGAGCAGTACTTC. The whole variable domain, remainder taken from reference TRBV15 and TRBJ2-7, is DAMVIQNPRYQVTQFGKPVTLSCSQTLNHNVMYWYQQKSSQAPKLLFHYYDKDFNNEADTPDNFQSRRPNTSFCFLDIRSPGLGDTAMYLCATSGAAYEQYFGPGTRLTVT.